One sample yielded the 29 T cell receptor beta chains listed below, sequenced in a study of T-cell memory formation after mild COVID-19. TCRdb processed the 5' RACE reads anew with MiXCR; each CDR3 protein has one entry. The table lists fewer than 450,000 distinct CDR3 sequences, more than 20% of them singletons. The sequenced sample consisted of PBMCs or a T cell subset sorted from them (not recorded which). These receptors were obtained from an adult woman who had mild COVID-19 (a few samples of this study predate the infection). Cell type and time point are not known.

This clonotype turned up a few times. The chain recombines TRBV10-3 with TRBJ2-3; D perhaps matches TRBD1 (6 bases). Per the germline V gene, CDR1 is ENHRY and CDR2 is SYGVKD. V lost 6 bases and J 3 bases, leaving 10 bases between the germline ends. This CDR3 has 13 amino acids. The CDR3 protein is CAISRGQTDTQYF. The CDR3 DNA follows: TGTGCCATCAGCAGGGGTCAGACAGATACGCAGTATTTT.

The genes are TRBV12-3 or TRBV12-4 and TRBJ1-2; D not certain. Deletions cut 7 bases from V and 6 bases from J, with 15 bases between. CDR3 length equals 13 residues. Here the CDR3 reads CASTESGSNGYTF. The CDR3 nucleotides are TGTGCCAGCACCGAGAGTGGGTCTAATGGCTACACCTTC.

The CDR3 protein is CASSYTATDTQYF. In DNA form, the CDR3 reads TGTGCCAGCAGTTACACAGCCACAGATACGCAGTATTTT. The genes are TRBV6-5 and TRBJ2-3; D is unclear. Germline V lookup: CDR1 MNHEY, CDR2 SVGAGI. The V gene lost 2 bases and the J gene lost 2 bases, with 5 bases spanning the gap. This CDR3 spans 13 amino acids.

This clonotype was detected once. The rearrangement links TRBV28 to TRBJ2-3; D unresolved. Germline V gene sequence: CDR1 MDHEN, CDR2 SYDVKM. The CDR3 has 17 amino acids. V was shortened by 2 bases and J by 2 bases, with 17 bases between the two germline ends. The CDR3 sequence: CASSLAAPVGNTDTQYF. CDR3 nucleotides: TGTGCCAGCAGTTTAGCCGCCCCGGTGGGAAACACAGATACGCAGTATTTT.

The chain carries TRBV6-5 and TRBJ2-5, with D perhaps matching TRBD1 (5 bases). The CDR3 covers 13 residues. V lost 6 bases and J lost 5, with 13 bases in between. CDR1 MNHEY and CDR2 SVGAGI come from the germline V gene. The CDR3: CASSARVFETQYF. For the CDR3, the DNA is TGTGCCAGCAGCGCCAGGGTTTTCGAGACCCAGTACTTC.

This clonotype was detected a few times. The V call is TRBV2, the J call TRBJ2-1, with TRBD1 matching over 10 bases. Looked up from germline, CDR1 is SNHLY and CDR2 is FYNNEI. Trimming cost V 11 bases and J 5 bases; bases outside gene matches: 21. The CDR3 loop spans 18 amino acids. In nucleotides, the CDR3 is TGTGCCGCCCTGTGGGACAGGGGATCGGGCGGGTTGGACAATGAGCAGTTCTTC. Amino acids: CAALWDRGSGGLDNEQFF.

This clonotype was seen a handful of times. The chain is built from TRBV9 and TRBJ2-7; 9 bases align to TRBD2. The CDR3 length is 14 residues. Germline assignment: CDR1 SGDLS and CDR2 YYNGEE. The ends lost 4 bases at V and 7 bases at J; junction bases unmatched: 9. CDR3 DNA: TGTGCCAGCAGCCTACAGGGGCTAGCGGGGGAGCAGTACTTC. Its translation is CASSLQGLAGEQYF.

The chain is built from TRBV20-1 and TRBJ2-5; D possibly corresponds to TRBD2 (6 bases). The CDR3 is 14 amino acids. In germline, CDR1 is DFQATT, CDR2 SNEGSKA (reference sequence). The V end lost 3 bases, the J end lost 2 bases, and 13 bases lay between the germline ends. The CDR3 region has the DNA TGCAGTGCTAGGCCCCTGGGGGGACAAGAGACCCAGTACTTC. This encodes CSARPLGGQETQYF.

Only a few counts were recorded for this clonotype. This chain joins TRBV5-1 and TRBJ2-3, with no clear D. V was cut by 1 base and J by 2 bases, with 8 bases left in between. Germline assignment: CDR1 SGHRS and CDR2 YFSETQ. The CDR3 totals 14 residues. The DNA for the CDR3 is TGCGCCAGCAGCTTGAACCGAATCACAGATACGCAGTATTTT. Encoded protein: CASSLNRITDTQYF. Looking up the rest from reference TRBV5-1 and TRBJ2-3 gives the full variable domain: KAGVTQTPRYLIKTRGQQVTLSCSPISGHRSVSWYQQTPGQGLQFLFEYFSETQRNKGNFPGRFSGRQFSNSRSEMNVSTLELGDSALYLCASSLNRITDTQYFGPGTRLTVL.

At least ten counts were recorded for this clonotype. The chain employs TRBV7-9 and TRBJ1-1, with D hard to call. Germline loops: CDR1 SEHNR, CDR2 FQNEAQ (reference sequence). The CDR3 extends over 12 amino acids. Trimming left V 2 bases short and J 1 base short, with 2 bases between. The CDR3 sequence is CASSLQNTEAFF. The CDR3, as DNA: TGTGCCAGCAGCTTACAGAACACTGAAGCTTTCTTT.

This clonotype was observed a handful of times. The CDR3 reads CASSLQGHYEQYF. In DNA form, the CDR3 reads TGTGCCAGCAGTTTGCAGGGGCACTACGAGCAGTACTTC. The chain couples TRBV12-3 or TRBV12-4 to TRBJ2-7; D may be TRBD1 (6 bases). Trimming took off 3 bases at V and 3 bases at J, with 9 bases between the two ends. The CDR3 is 13 amino acids.

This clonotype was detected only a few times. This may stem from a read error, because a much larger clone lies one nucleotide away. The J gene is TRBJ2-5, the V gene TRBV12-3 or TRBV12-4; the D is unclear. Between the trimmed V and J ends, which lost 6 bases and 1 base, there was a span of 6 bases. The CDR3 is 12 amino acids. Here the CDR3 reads CASRQTQETQYF. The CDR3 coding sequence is TGTGCCAGCAGACAGACCCAAGAGACCCAGTACTTC.

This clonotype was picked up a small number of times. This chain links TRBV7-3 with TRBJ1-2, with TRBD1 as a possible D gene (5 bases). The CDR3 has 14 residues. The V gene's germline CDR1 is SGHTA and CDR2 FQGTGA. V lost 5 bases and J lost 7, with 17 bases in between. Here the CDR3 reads CASSDPGRAAGYTF. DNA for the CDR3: TGTGCCAGCAGCGATCCGGGCAGGGCGGCTGGCTACACCTTC.

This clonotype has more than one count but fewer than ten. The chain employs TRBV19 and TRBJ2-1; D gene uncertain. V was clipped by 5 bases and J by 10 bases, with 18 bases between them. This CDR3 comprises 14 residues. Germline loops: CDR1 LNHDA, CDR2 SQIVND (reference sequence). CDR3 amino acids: CASSYGPVVTEQFF. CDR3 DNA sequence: TGTGCCAGTAGTTACGGTCCCGTTGTTACAGAGCAGTTCTTC.

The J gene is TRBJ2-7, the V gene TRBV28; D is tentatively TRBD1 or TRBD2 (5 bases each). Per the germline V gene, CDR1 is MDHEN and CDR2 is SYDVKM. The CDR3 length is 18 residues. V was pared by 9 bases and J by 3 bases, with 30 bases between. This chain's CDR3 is CASPPRVPGRTISYEQYF. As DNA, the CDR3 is TGTGCCAGTCCCCCGAGGGTCCCGGGACGGACAATAAGCTACGAGCAGTACTTC.

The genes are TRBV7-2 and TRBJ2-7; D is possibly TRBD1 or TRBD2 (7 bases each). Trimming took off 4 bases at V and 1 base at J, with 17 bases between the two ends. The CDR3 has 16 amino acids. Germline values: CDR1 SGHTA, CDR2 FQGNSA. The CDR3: CASSSLGRGGSYEQYF. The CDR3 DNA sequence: TGTGCCAGCAGCTCATTGGGCAGGGGGGGTTCCTACGAGCAGTACTTC. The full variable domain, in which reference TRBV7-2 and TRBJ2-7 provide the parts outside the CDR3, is GAGVSQSPSNKVTEKGKDVELRCDPISGHTALYWYRQSLGQGLEFLIYFQGNSAPDKSGLPSDRFSAERTGGSVSTLTIQRTQQEDSAVYLCASSSLGRGGSYEQYFGPGTRLTVT.

CDR3 sequence: CASSSGTEDYGYTF. For the CDR3, the DNA is TGCGCCAGCAGCTCCGGGACAGAGGACTATGGCTACACCTTC. The chain employs TRBV5-1 and TRBJ1-2; 7 bases line up with TRBD1. The CDR3 runs to 14 residues. V dropped 3 bases and J dropped 3; count of bases not matched to a gene: 5. CDR1 is SGHRS, CDR2 YFSETQ, per germline.

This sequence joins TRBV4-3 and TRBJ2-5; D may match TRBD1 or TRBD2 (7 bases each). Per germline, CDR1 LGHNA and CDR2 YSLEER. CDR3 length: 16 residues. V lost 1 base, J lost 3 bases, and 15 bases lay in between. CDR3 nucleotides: TGCGCCAGCAGCCAAGGCGCAGGGGGAGGGGAAGAGACCCAGTACTTC. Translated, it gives CASSQGAGGGEETQYF.

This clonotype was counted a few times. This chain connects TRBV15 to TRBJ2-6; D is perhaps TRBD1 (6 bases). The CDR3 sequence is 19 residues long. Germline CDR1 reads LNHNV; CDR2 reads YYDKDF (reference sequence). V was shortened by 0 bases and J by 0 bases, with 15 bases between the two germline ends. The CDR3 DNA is TGTGCCACCAGCAGAGATGTCGACAGGTTCCCCTCTGGGGCCAACGTCCTGACTTTC. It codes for CATSRDVDRFPSGANVLTF.

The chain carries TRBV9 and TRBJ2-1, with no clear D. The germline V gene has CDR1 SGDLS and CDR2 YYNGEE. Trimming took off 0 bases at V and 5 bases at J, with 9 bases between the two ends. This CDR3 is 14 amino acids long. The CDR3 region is CASSVVQFNNEQFF. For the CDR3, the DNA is TGTGCCAGCAGCGTAGTACAGTTCAACAATGAGCAGTTCTTC.

The CDR3 sequence is CASSSRGIAGLTGELFF. The CDR3 DNA reads as TGTGCCAGCAGCTCACGCGGGATAGCGGGATTAACCGGGGAGCTGTTTTTT. The V gene is TRBV7-2, the J gene TRBJ2-2; 8 bases align to TRBD2. This CDR3 spans 17 amino acids. CDR1 and CDR2 (germline): SGHTA, FQGNSA. Trimming at V came to 4 bases and at J to 5 bases, leaving 12 bases not matched to a gene. The full variable domain, rest sourced from reference TRBV7-2 and TRBJ2-2, is GAGVSQSPSNKVTEKGKDVELRCDPISGHTALYWYRQSLGQGLEFLIYFQGNSAPDKSGLPSDRFSAERTGGSVSTLTIQRTQQEDSAVYLCASSSRGIAGLTGELFFGEGSRLTVL.

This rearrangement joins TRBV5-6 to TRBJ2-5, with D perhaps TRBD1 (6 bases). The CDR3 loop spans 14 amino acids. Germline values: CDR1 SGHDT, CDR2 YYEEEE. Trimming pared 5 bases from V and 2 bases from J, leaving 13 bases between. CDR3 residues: CASSKRGIQETQYF. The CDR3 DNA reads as TGTGCCAGCAGTAAAAGGGGGATACAAGAGACCCAGTACTTC. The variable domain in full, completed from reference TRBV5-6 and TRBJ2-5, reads DAGVTQSPTHLIKTRGQQVTLRCSPKSGHDTVSWYQQALGQGPQFIFQYYEEEERQRGNFPDRFSGHQFPNYSSELNVNALLLGDSALYLCASSKRGIQETQYFGPGTRLLVL.

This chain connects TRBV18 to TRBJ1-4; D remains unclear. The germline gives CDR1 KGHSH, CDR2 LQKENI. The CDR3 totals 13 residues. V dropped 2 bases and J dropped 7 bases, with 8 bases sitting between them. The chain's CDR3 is CASSPVLGEKLFF. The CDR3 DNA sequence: TGTGCCAGCTCACCAGTGTTGGGTGAAAAACTGTTTTTT.

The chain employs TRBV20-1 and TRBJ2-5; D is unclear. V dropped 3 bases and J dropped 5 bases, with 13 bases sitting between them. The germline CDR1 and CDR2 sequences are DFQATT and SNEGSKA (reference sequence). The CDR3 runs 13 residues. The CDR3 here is CSARPPGGETQYF. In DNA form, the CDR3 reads TGCAGTGCTAGGCCCCCGGGTGGGGAGACCCAGTACTTC.

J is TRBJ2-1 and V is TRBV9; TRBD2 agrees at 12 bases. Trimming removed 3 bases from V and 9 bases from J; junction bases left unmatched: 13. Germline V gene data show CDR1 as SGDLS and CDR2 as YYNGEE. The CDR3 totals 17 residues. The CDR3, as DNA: TGTGCCAGCAGCGCGTATTCTAGCGGGAGGGCCTATGGTGAGCAGTTCTTC. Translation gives CASSAYSSGRAYGEQFF. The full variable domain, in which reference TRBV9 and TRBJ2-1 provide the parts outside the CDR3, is DSGVTQTPKHLITATGQRVTLRCSPRSGDLSVYWYQQSLDQGLQFLIQYYNGEERAKGNILERFSAQQFPDLHSELNLSSLELGDSALYFCASSAYSSGRAYGEQFFGPGTRLTVL.

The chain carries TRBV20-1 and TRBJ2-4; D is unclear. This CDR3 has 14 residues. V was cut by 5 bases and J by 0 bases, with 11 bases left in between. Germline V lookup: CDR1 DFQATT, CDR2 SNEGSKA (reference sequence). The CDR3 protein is CSAPFLAAKNIQYF. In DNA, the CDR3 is TGCAGTGCTCCTTTTCTCGCAGCCAAAAACATTCAGTACTTC.

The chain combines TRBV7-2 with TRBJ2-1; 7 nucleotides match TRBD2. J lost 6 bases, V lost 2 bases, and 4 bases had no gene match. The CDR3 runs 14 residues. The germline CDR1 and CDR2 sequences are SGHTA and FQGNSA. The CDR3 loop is CASSLIAGPNEQFF. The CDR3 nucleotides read TGTGCCAGCAGCTTAATAGCGGGCCCCAATGAGCAGTTCTTC. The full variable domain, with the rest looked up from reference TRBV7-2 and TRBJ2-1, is GAGVSQSPSNKVTEKGKDVELRCDPISGHTALYWYRQSLGQGLEFLIYFQGNSAPDKSGLPSDRFSAERTGGSVSTLTIQRTQQEDSAVYLCASSLIAGPNEQFFGPGTRLTVL.

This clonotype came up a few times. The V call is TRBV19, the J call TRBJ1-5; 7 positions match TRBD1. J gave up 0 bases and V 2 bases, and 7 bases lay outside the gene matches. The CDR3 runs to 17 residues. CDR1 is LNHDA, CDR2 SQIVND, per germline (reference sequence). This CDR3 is CASSITQTGSSNQPQHF. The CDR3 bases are TGTGCCAGTAGTATAACCCAGACAGGGAGTAGCAATCAGCCCCAGCATTTT.

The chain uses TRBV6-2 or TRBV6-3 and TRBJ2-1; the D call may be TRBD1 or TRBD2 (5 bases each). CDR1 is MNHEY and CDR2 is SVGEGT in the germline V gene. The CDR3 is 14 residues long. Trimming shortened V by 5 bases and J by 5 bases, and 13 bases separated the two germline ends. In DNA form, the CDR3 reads TGTGCCAGCAGTGGTTCGGGGCCTAACAATGAGCAGTTCTTC. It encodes CASSGSGPNNEQFF.